What follows is one TCR beta chain and its context. What it recognizes is unknown. Germline values: CDR1 MGHRA, CDR2 YSYEKL. The CDR3 extends over 15 amino acids. V lost 5 bases, J lost 2 bases, and 12 bases lay in between. Generated by immunoSEQ multiplex PCR, the TCRdb table keeps only in-frame clones and is missing some. The sample contains fewer than 6,500 clones, approximately 63% of which appear only once. The sample belongs to a study of OX40 agonist ivuxolimab in advanced cancers. Study as a whole: Patients received the agonistic anti-OX40 (CD134) antibody ivuxolimab. Participants averaged approximately 60 years of age (range roughly 20 to 90) and were about 85% male. Overall study findings and caveats: Relative to CD4+ cells, CD8+ T cells on average had more expanded clones. CD4+ and CD8+ T cells in blood underwent clonal expansion by week 6 at 0.1 to 3.0 mg/kg.

The sequence was obtained from an adult with an advanced solid tumor such as melanoma, head and neck, liver or kidney cancer. The rearrangement links TRBV4-1 to TRBJ1-4; D unresolved. The sequencing used CD4+ or CD8+ T cells sorted from blood, collected in a trial of the OX40 agonist ivuxolimab. The chain's CDR3 is CASSATGGTNEKLFF. The CDR3 DNA follows: TGCGCCAGCAGCGCAACTGGAGGGACTAATGAAAAACTGTTTTTT.